Sequencing of this TCR beta chain was carried out in a study of cytomegalovirus exposure and HLA in healthy donors (dated by TCRdb to about 2017). The study in broad terms: The roughly 700 repertoires of the first cohort and the approximately 130 validation repertoires were produced on the same platform, according to a later analysis. The study was designed to test whether signatures of past pathogen exposure could be identified by cataloging public T cell receptors. Besides the first cohort of roughly 640 subjects, a separate validation cohort made up of 120 or so different subjects was used. The study combined high-throughput TCR immunosequencing, statistical association of individual TCRs with disease status, and machine learning to predict cytomegalovirus infection status.

Turning to this clone: The specificity of this receptor is unknown. No base-level quality is on record; no much larger clone is a single base apart.

The donors were included in the validation cohort of roughly 120 subjects, a group kept apart from the roughly 670-subject first cohort. V loses 3 bases, J loses 4 bases, and the germline ends lie 14 bases apart. The CDR1 and CDR2 encoded by the germline V gene (reference sequence) are MNHEY and SMNVEV. The cysteine opens and the phenylalanine closes a CDR3 of 15 amino acids. Only CDR3 DNA remains: 45 bases, in frame from the first base. The method behind the library was the immunoSEQ multiplex PCR assay. The authors' pipeline ran thus. A statistical classification framework was built for diagnosing cytomegalovirus status from the catalog of TCR beta chain sequences. This immuneACCESS table, as held by TCRdb, lists in-frame sequences with V and J called but not all clones. Of the missing ones, under half trace to an unresolved V gene in checked studies; the others have no known cause. The V and J calls and clone size were taken over from that table, and D and trimming were inferred from the DNA. A total of 60,000 to 85,000 clones appear in this sample, about 94% of them only once. The ten largest clones add up to roughly 1.5% of the sample.

Overall study results and their limits: The classifier was reported to diagnose cytomegalovirus status with high specificity and sensitivity in both the original cohort and the validation cohort. Subsequent analysis determined that TCRs grouped into clusters in the first cohort also showed a tendency toward co-occurrence across the approximately 120 validation repertoires, and approximately 94% of cluster scores exceeded 0. The study gave a list of 150 to 200 TCR beta chains associated with cytomegalovirus. Most TCR sequences were seen in very few donors, while some public TCRs were found in many individuals. A later analysis had no HLA typing for the validation cohort, so co-occurrence there was scored across all 130 or so repertoires. In vitro tests confirmed that a few of the cytomegalovirus-associated TCR beta chains recognize cytomegalovirus antigens. The authors suggested that the approach could potentially be extended to other disease states and immunological phenotypes.

This TCR was recovered from a man aged 18 to 29 in good health and CMV-seropositive. In this chain, TRBV27 is recombined with TRBJ2-3; matching of 5 bases hints at TRBD2 as the D gene. The source material was PBMCs. At the DNA level, the sequence is TGTGCCAGCAGTTTTGTTCTAGCTCGTGCAGATACGCAGTATTTT. Translated, this gives CASSFVLARADTQYF.